The TCR beta chain described here comes from a study of T cell responses to AZD1222 COVID-19 vaccine. Whole-study results and caveats: A rise in Spike-specific TCR breadth and depth followed two AZD1222 doses. Regions left unmutated in variants are reportedly the target of nearly half of spike-specific TCRs. The study sampled repertoires only after the peak T cell response. CD4 TCRs covered the whole spike, strongest at regions 160-218 and 743-854.

CDR1 is SGHNT and CDR2 is YENEEA in the germline V gene. The CDR3 runs 13 residues. Trimming cost V 3 bases and J 1 base, with 6 bases left between them. To note about this clone: Its antigen is still unknown.

Method: immunoSEQ multiplex PCR; TCRdb's copy keeps in-frame clones and lacks some. The repertoire holds more than 100,000 clones, with 85% to 90% as singletons. This chain connects TRBV11-3 to TRBJ1-1; no definite D call. The specimen was peripheral blood, collected on day 0 of AZD1222 vaccination. This receptor was identified in an adult in good health. The CDR3 loop is CASSLRENTEAFF. The CDR3 DNA follows: TGTGCCAGCAGCTTGCGGGAGAACACTGAAGCTTTCTTT.